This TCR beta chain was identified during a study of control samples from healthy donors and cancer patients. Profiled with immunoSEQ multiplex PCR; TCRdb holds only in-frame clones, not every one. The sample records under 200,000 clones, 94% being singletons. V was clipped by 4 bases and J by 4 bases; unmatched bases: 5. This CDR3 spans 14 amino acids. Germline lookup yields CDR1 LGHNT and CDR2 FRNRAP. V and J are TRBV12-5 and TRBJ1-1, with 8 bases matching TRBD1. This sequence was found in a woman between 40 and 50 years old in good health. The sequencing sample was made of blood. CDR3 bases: TGTGCTAGTGGTTGGACAGGGTTGGCCACTGAAGCTTTCTTT. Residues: CASGWTGLATEAFF.